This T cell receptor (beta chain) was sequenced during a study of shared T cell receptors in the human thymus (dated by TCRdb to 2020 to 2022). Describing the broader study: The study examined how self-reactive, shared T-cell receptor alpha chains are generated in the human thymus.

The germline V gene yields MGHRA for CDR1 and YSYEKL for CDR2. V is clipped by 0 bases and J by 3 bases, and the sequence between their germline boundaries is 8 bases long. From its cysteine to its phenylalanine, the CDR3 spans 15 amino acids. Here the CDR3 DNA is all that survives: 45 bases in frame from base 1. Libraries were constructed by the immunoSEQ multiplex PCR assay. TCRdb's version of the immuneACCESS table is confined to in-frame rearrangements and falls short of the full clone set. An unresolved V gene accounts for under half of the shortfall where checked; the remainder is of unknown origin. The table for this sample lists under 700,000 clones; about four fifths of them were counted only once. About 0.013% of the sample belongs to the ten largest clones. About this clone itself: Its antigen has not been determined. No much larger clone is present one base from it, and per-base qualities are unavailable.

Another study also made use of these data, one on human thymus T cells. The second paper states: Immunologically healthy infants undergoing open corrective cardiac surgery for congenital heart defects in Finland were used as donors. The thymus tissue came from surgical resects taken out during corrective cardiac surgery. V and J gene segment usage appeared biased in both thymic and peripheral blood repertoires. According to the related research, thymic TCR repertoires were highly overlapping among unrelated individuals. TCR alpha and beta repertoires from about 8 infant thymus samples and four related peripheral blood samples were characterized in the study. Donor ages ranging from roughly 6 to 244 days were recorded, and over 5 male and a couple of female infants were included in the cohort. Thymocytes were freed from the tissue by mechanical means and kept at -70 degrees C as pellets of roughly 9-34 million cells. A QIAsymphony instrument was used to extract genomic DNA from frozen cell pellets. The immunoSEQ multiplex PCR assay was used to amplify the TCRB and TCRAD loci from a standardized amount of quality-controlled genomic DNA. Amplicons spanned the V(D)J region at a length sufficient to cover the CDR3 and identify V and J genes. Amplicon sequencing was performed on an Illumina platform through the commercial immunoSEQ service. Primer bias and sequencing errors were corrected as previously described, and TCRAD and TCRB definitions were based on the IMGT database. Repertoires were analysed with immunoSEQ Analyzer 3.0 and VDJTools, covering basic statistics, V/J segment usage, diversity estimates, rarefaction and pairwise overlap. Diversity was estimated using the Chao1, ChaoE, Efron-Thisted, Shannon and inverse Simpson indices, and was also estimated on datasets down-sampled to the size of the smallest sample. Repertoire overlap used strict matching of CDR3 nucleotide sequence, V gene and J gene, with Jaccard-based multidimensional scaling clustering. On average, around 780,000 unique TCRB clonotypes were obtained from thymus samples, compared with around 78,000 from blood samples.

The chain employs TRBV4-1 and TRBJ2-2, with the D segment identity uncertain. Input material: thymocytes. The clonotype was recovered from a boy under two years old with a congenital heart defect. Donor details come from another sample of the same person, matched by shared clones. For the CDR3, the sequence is CASSQERSHTGELFF. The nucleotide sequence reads TGCGCCAGCAGCCAAGAGCGGTCCCACACCGGGGAGCTGTTTTTT.